This TCR beta chain is drawn from a study of shared clonotypes between healthy human individuals. This CDR3 region has 14 residues. Trimming pared 4 bases from V and 2 bases from J, leaving 12 bases between. Germline CDR1 reads SGHRS; CDR2 reads YFSETQ. Each cell subset's genomic DNA was divided evenly among several immunoSEQ plates. TCRdb's table, derived via immunoSEQ multiplex PCR, lists solely in-frame clones and lacks some. Of 650,000 to 750,000 clones listed, roughly 70% are singletons. Those who donated were healthy HIV-negative adults, with no recent acute infections or vaccinations reported. Donors, without exception, were Caucasian adults residing in Nashville, Tennessee.

The chain employs TRBV5-1 and TRBJ1-1; a weak D match, TRBD1 (5 bases). This clonotype was sampled from a woman in her twenties or thirties in good health. Sequences were obtained from memory CD4+ T cells sorted from blood. The subset denotes: CD45RA-negative fraction. CDR3 protein: CASSPQGRNTEAFF. In nucleotides, the CDR3 is TGCGCCAGCAGCCCCCAGGGAAGAAACACTGAAGCTTTCTTT. The whole variable domain, filled in from reference TRBV5-1 and TRBJ1-1, reads KAGVTQTPRYLIKTRGQQVTLSCSPISGHRSVSWYQQTPGQGLQFLFEYFSETQRNKGNFPGRFSGRQFSNSRSEMNVSTLELGDSALYLCASSPQGRNTEAFFGQGTRLTVV.